This T cell receptor (beta chain) comes out of a study of T-cell reconstitution after alpha-beta-depleted transplantation in children (dated by TCRdb to between 2015 and 2016). About the full investigation: The study quantitatively tracked T-cell immune reconstitution after TCRalphabeta/CD19-depleted allogeneic hematopoietic cell transplantation in children using TCR repertoire profiling.

Library creation used PCR. Reads for this sample came from an Illumina HiSeq 2500. TCR library preparation used molecular barcoding, with unique molecular identifiers applied to normalize quantification of the TCRbeta repertoire. TCRdb trimmed the raw reads at Q25, called clones with MiXCR and kept productive beta chains. Duplicate CDR3 protein sequences are folded into a single record with the most common DNA and genes. This sample lists about 540,000 distinct CDR3 sequences; about 17% were detected once. The ten largest make up 3% to 4% of the sample. This clonotype has just a few counts. Its antigen has not been determined. No per-base quality is available; no much larger clone lies one base away. CDR1 and CDR2 (SQVTM, ANQGSEA) derive from the germline V gene. Trimming removed 6 bases from V and 0 bases from J, leaving 15 bases between the germline ends. Including the terminal cysteine and phenylalanine, the CDR3 comprises 15 residues. CDR3 DNA only is kept here, 45 bases in frame from base 1.

The chain is made from TRBV29-1 and TRBJ1-3, with the D gene not clear enough to name. Sequencing used PBMCs from the stem cell graft donor, obtained from the stem cell graft. This receptor was taken from a human donor who donated a stem cell graft to a child with acute lymphoblastic leukemia. The nucleotides read TGCAGCGTCGTTGATGCAGTCAACTCTGGAAACACCATATATTTT. Its translation is CSVVDAVNSGNTIYF.